This T cell receptor (beta chain) was captured by sequencing in a study of a mutant IDH1 vaccine in newly diagnosed glioma. Across the whole study: Patients were started on vaccination 4-6 weeks after radiotherapy alone, or with temozolomide cycles.

Time point defined: week 5, during vaccination. In the vaccine, a single dose held 300 ug of the mutant IDH1 20-mer peptide, along with topical imiquimod. Donors harbored newly found WHO grade 3 or 4 IDH1-mutant, ATRX-lost astrocytomas. Germline V CDR1 and CDR2: MRHNA, SNTAGT. The V and J ends lost 6 bases and 3 bases, in that order; junction bases with no gene match: 5. The CDR3 runs to 14 residues. This clone was seen only once. Its antigen is as yet unknown. Data came from immunoSEQ multiplex PCR; TCRdb stores just in-frame clones and leaves some out. Here the sample spans 30,000 to 35,000 clones, more than 55% being singletons.

This chain links TRBV6-4 with TRBJ2-1, with 7 bases identical to TRBD1. The sequence came from a woman younger than 30 with glioma. The sample here was PBMCs, taken from a glioma patient whose treatment included an IDH1 peptide vaccine. The CDR3 spells CASSPRQGYNEQFF. The CDR3, as DNA: TGTGCCAGCAGCCCCAGACAGGGCTACAATGAGCAGTTCTTC.